Given below is one TCR beta chain in context. The target antigen is unknown. Having been cultured for around ten days, the cells underwent CD4+ T cell isolation. Everyone in the study got two shots of either the BNT162b2 or mRNA-1273 vaccine. The germline CDR1 and CDR2 sequences are MDHEN and SYDVKM. V lost 5 bases, J lost 5 bases, and 5 bases stayed unmatched. This CDR3 is built from 14 residues. This sample was taken from a study of vaccination effects on CD4 cells after COVID-19. Study-wide results and caveats: Marked clonal contraction of infection- and vaccine-induced clones was seen late after vaccination. A shortage of convalescent patients and an absence of early post-infection timepoints characterized the study.

Method: immunoSEQ multiplex PCR; TCRdb's copy keeps in-frame clones and lacks some. The sample contains more than 60,000 clones, about 67% of which appear only once. This TCR came from a human donor who received a COVID-19 vaccine. The chain combines TRBV28 with TRBJ2-5; TRBD2 aligns across 10 bases. The sequencing used CD4+ T cells from PBMCs cultured without peptide, collected after COVID-19 vaccination. The CDR3 region is CASSKRGGGETQYF. CDR3 bases: TGTGCCAGCAGTAAGCGGGGGGGCGGGGAGACCCAGTACTTC.